A selection of T cell receptor beta chains follows, all from one sample in a study of cytomegalovirus exposure and HLA in healthy donors. Libraries were prepared by immunoSEQ multiplex PCR; TCRdb keeps only in-frame clonotypes and omits some of them. The sample yields about 180,000 clones, roughly 85% seen once. The source material was PBMCs. These receptors all come from a man between 18 and 29 years old in good health and CMV-seropositive. Both conserved end residues are part of each CDR3. A D gene is named only where the DNA matches it firmly. Only part of the rows carry a size: once, few, many, or a class if the clone is expanded.

V,D,size,J,length,DNA,CDR3
TRBV5-1,TRBD1,-,TRBJ2-3,15,TGCGCCAGCTCGGGGCAGGGGGCGGTTACGGATACGCAGTATTTT,CASSGQGAVTDTQYF
TRBV5-1,TRBD2,-,TRBJ2-1,17,TGCGCCAGCAGCCCCCAAGCGGGAGGAGTGGCCTACAATGAGCAGTTCTTC,CASSPQAGGVAYNEQFF
TRBV28,-,-,TRBJ1-1,14,TGTGCCAGCAGTTCACCAGGTTACAACACTGAAGCTTTCTTT,CASSSPGYNTEAFF
TRBV30,TRBD1,few,TRBJ1-2,13,TGTGCCTGGAGTGCCGGGACAGGAGATGGCTACACCTTC,CAWSAGTGDGYTF
TRBV28,TRBD2,-,TRBJ2-1,20,TGTGCCAGCAGTCCCGGACTAGCGGGAGGAAATCTCCTCTCCTACAATGAGCAGTTCTTC,CASSPGLAGGNLLSYNEQFF
TRBV10-3,-,-,TRBJ2-3,14,TGTGCCATCAGTGGATTGCAGTCCACAGATACGCAGTATTTT,CAISGLQSTDTQYF
TRBV29-1,TRBD1,-,TRBJ2-7,15,TGCAGCGTTGAACGTGGGACAGGGCCTTACTACGAGCAGTACTTC,CSVERGTGPYYEQYF
TRBV13,TRBD2,-,TRBJ2-7,15,TGTGCCAGCAGCTCGGGGACTATTTCCTCCTACGAGCAGTACTTC,CASSSGTISSYEQYF
TRBV5-1,-,-,TRBJ2-7,16,TGCGCCAGCAGTCCCACATCTCGAAGTCCCAACTACGAGCAGTACTTC,CASSPTSRSPNYEQYF
TRBV5-1,TRBD1,-,TRBJ2-5,15,TGCGCCAGCAGCTTGGGGGACAGGGGTAGGGAGACCCAGTACTTC,CASSLGDRGRETQYF
TRBV5-6,-,-,TRBJ2-3,15,TGTGCCAGCAGCTTGGAAGGACACGGCCCAGATACGCAGTATTTT,CASSLEGHGPDTQYF
TRBV27,TRBD1,-,TRBJ1-1,16,TGTGCCAGCAGGTGGACAGGGGGCCAGTCCGGGACTGAAGCTTTCTTT,CASRWTGGQSGTEAFF
TRBV2,-,-,TRBJ1-4,15,TGTGCCAGCAGTGTAGGGGCGGAGGGGTACACCAAACTGTTTTTT,CASSVGAEGYTKLFF
TRBV5-4,TRBD2,-,TRBJ2-7,14,TGTGCCAGCAGTAGCCTAGCGGGATTTGACGAGCAGTACTTC,CASSSLAGFDEQYF
TRBV6-5,-,once,TRBJ2-7,16,TGTGCCAGCAGTTACTCGTCCAGGTTCTCAGCCCACGAGCAGTACTTC,CASSYSSRFSAHEQYF
TRBV28,TRBD1,-,TRBJ2-7,13,TGTGCCAGCAGTCGGGACAGGGGGCTAGAGCAGTACTTC,CASSRDRGLEQYF
TRBV27,-,-,TRBJ2-7,12,TGTGCCAGCAGGACCGTATCAGGCGAGCAGTACTTC,CASRTVSGEQYF
TRBV7-2,TRBD1,-,TRBJ1-1,14,TGTGCCAGCAGCTGGGACAGGGGGCGCGGGATGGCTTTCTTT,CASSWDRGRGMAFF
TRBV5-1,TRBD2,-,TRBJ2-5,14,TGCGCCAGCAGCCCGGGACTAGCCCTCGAGACCCAGTACTTC,CASSPGLALETQYF
TRBV5-1,-,-,TRBJ1-1,13,TGCGCCAGCAGCTTGGGCCCCGACAGGGAAGCTTTCTTT,CASSLGPDREAFF
TRBV11-2,-,-,TRBJ2-1,18,TGTGCCAGCAGCCCCGACGGAAGCTGGAGAGGCTCCTACAATGAGCAGTTCTTC,CASSPDGSWRGSYNEQFF
TRBV2,-,-,TRBJ2-1,15,TGTGCCAGCAGGCAGGGTGCCCGGCGTGAAAATGAGCAGTTCTTC,CASRQGARRENEQFF
TRBV5-6,-,-,TRBJ1-1,15,TGTGCCAGCAGCTTAAAGAAACAGCTGAACACTGAAGCTTTCTTT,CASSLKKQLNTEAFF
TRBV7-2,TRBD2,-,TRBJ2-3,18,TGTGCCAGCAGCTCCCCCGTGGGTAGCGGGAGTTGGGCAGATACGCAGTATTTT,CASSSPVGSGSWADTQYF
TRBV7-3,-,once,TRBJ2-1,17,TGTGCCAGCAGCTTAAAAACTGGGGCAGGGGGGTACAATGAGCAGTTCTTC,CASSLKTGAGGYNEQFF
TRBV27,-,-,TRBJ2-3,15,TGTGCCAGCAGTTTCGAAGCGGCTAGCACAGATACGCAGTATTTT,CASSFEAASTDTQYF
TRBV5-1,TRBD2,-,TRBJ2-3,15,TGCGCCAGCAGTTCCGGGACTAGCGGCACAGATACGCAGTATTTT,CASSSGTSGTDTQYF
TRBV19,-,few,TRBJ1-1,14,TGTGCCAGTAGTCGGGGGAAATGGGGCACTGAAGCTTTCTTT,CASSRGKWGTEAFF
TRBV6-1,TRBD2,-,TRBJ2-1,15,TGTGCCAGCAGTCCTCCGGGACTAGCGGGGAATGAGCAGTTCTTC,CASSPPGLAGNEQFF
TRBV20-1,-,-,TRBJ1-2,11,TGCAGTCGACAGTTAAACTATGGCTACACCTTC,CSRQLNYGYTF
TRBV2,TRBD2,-,TRBJ2-5,14,TGTGCCAGCAGTGACGGCAGCGGGGGAGAGACCCAGTACTTC,CASSDGSGGETQYF
TRBV6-1,-,-,TRBJ1-2,16,TGTGCCAGCAGTGAAGAGGAAAACACGTCGATGAGGGGCTACACCTTC,CASSEEENTSMRGYTF
TRBV7-6,TRBD1,-,TRBJ2-7,15,TGTGCCAGCAGCCCGGGGACAGGGTATAACTACGAGCAGTACTTC,CASSPGTGYNYEQYF
TRBV7-2,TRBD1,-,TRBJ1-2,13,TGTGCCAGCAGCCCACAGGGGAGCGGTGGCTACACCTTC,CASSPQGSGGYTF
TRBV29-1,-,-,TRBJ1-2,11,TGCAGCGTTGCGGTAGGGGAAGGCTACACCTTC,CSVAVGEGYTF
TRBV27,-,few,TRBJ1-1,14,TGTGCCAGCAGTGCGACAGGTGGTGGGACTGAAGCTTTCTTT,CASSATGGGTEAFF
TRBV13,-,-,TRBJ2-6,15,TGTGCCAGCAGCTTAGGGGAGACTGGGGCCAACGTCCTGACTTTC,CASSLGETGANVLTF
TRBV27,-,few,TRBJ1-2,13,TGTGCCAGCAGTTTCGGGCAGGGGAATGGCTACACCTTC,CASSFGQGNGYTF
TRBV10-3,TRBD2,-,TRBJ2-1,16,TGTGCCATCAGCGGGACTAGCGGGGAAACCTACAATGAGCAGTTCTTC,CAISGTSGETYNEQFF
TRBV28,-,few,TRBJ1-1,12,TGTGCCAGCAGTCCTGGGGGGGTGGAAGCTTTCTTT,CASSPGGVEAFF
TRBV19,TRBD2,-,TRBJ2-3,13,TGTGCCAGTAGCCGAGGACTAGCGGATACGCAGTATTTT,CASSRGLADTQYF
TRBV7-2,-,-,TRBJ1-2,13,TGTGCCAGCAGTTCAGGGGCCAACTATGGCTACACCTTC,CASSSGANYGYTF
TRBV6-1,-,-,TRBJ1-2,14,TGTGCCAGCAGCGGGATCGACGAGAGCTATGGCTACACCTTC,CASSGIDESYGYTF
TRBV18,TRBD1,few,TRBJ2-7,13,TGTGCCAGCTCACCACGGGACAGGGGCGAGCAGTACTTC,CASSPRDRGEQYF
TRBV28,-,-,TRBJ1-2,14,TGTGCCAGCAGTCCGACAGCCCCCATCTATGGCTACACCTTC,CASSPTAPIYGYTF
TRBV5-1,TRBD2,-,TRBJ2-3,14,TGCGCCAGCAGCTTCGAGGGAGGGCCCCAAGGGCAGTATTTT,CASSFEGGPQGQYF
TRBV5-6,-,-,TRBJ2-7,16,TGTGCCAGCAGCTTTCAACTAACGCTATACTCCTACGAGCAGTACTTC,CASSFQLTLYSYEQYF
TRBV7-9,-,-,TRBJ2-1,15,TGTGCCAGCAGCTTAGTGGCCTTCTCCTACAATGAGCAGTTCTTC,CASSLVAFSYNEQFF
TRBV7-2,-,-,TRBJ1-2,16,TGTGCCAGCAGCTCCATACAGCAGAAAGCTAACTATGGCTACACCTTC,CASSSIQQKANYGYTF
TRBV7-9,TRBD1,-,TRBJ2-7,14,TGTGCCAGCAGCTTAGCCTGGACAGGGAACGAGCAGTACTTC,CASSLAWTGNEQYF
TRBV28,-,-,TRBJ1-5,17,TGTGCCAGCAGTCCCAGAGGCCCAACAGGGAACTTTCAGCCCCAGCATTTT,CASSPRGPTGNFQPQHF